The 29 T cell receptor beta chains presented below share a single source sample, sequenced in a study of T cell clones after liver transplantation. Sequencing was performed with immunoSEQ multiplex PCR; in TCRdb, only in-frame clones are kept and a portion is missing. The sample has more than 45,000 clones, approximately 63% seen once. Source: CD4+ T cells from blood, taken at the roughly 15-month timepoint. The receptors derive from a human patient who received a liver transplant. The graft donor may account for some of the T cells.

The CDR3 region is CASSLSGTGSAGNTIYF. In DNA, the CDR3 is TGCGCCAGCAGCTTGTCGGGGACAGGGAGTGCTGGAAACACCATATATTTT. The chain links TRBV5-1 to TRBJ1-3; 9 nucleotides line up with TRBD1. Looked up from germline, CDR1 is SGHRS and CDR2 is YFSETQ. V shed 1 base and J 2 bases; nucleotides not matched to a gene: 7. The CDR3 sequence is 17 residues long.

The J gene is TRBJ2-7, the V gene TRBV7-2; the D gene is possibly TRBD1 (6 bases). This CDR3 is 13 amino acids long. Deletions cut 5 bases from V and 2 bases from J, with 10 bases between. Germline V gene sequence: CDR1 SGHTA, CDR2 FQGNSA. The chain's CDR3 is CASSDTGTYEQYF. As DNA, the CDR3 is TGTGCCAGCAGCGATACAGGGACCTACGAGCAGTACTTC.

The V and J genes are TRBV6-1 and TRBJ1-1; no definite D call. Germline lookup yields CDR1 MNHNS and CDR2 SASEGT. CDR3 length: 13 residues. V lost 7 bases and J 4 bases, leaving 13 bases between the germline ends. CDR3: CASTIADGTEAFF. CDR3 nucleotide sequence: TGTGCCAGCACGATCGCGGATGGCACTGAAGCTTTCTTT.

The chain joins TRBV30 to TRBJ2-2, with 10 bases identical to TRBD2. J gave up 1 base and V 2 bases, and 10 bases lay outside the gene matches. This CDR3 comprises 18 residues. In germline, CDR1 is GTSNPN, CDR2 SVGIG (reference sequence). CDR3 nucleotide sequence: TGTGCCTGGAGTAAAATACACAGCGGGGGGGTGAACACCGGGGAGCTGTTTTTT. Translation gives CAWSKIHSGGVNTGELFF.

The chain uses TRBV4-2 and TRBJ1-2; 10 bases are a match to TRBD1. Trimming at V came to 0 bases and at J to 4 bases, leaving 2 bases not matched to a gene. CDR3 length: 15 amino acids. Germline CDR1 is LGHNA and CDR2 is YNFKEQ. CDR3 sequence reads: CASSQERDRGYGYTF. The CDR3 nucleotides read TGTGCCAGCAGCCAAGAGCGGGACAGGGGCTATGGCTACACCTTC.

The chain links TRBV7-2 to TRBJ2-5; the match to TRBD2 covers 11 bases. J was trimmed by 9 bases and V by 7 bases; bases with no gene match: 13. The CDR3 consists of 15 residues. From germline, CDR1 is SGHTA and CDR2 FQGNSA. The chain's CDR3 is CASTSKSTSGGAQYF. Here the CDR3 DNA reads TGTGCCAGCACCTCCAAATCCACTAGCGGGGGCGCCCAGTACTTC.

The rearrangement uses TRBV7-8 and TRBJ2-5, with TRBD2 identical over 8 bases. The germline CDR1 and CDR2 sequences are SGHVS and FQNEAQ. The CDR3 is 18 amino acids. J was trimmed by 5 bases and V by 1 base; bases with no gene match: 15. The CDR3 DNA is TGTGCCAGCAGCTTAGGTGTGGGGGCGGGAGGCCACCGGGAGACCCAGTACTTC. This codes for CASSLGVGAGGHRETQYF.

In its sample, this clone was seen once. The chain recombines TRBV5-8 with TRBJ2-7, with D unclear. The germline V gene has CDR1 SGHTS and CDR2 YDEGEE. V was cut by 0 bases and J by 0 bases, with 19 bases left in between. The CDR3 contains 18 residues. The CDR3 region is CASSLEGSKTASSYEQYF. DNA for the CDR3: TGTGCCAGCAGCTTGGAGGGTTCTAAAACAGCGAGCTCCTACGAGCAGTACTTC.

The chain couples TRBV7-2 to TRBJ2-3; D call uncertain. Germline V CDR1 and CDR2: SGHTA, FQGNSA. This CDR3 contains 13 residues. V dropped 5 bases and J dropped 5 bases, with 11 bases sitting between them. CDR3 sequence: CASSLSPQDTQYF. CDR3 sequence (DNA): TGTGCCAGCAGCCTTTCCCCCCAAGATACGCAGTATTTT.

The genes are TRBV6-4 and TRBJ1-3, with 9 nucleotides matching TRBD1. Trimming cost V 0 bases and J 10 bases; bases outside gene matches: 16. Looked up from germline, CDR1 is MRHNA and CDR2 is SNTAGT. There are 18 residues in the CDR3. The CDR3 protein is CASSDSNIPGQGRITIYF. DNA for the CDR3: TGTGCCAGCAGTGACTCAAATATTCCGGGACAGGGCCGTATTACCATATATTTT.

This sequence joins TRBV19 and TRBJ2-1; D gene ambiguous. The V gene lost 5 bases and the J gene lost 6 bases, with 11 bases spanning the gap. Germline V CDR1 and CDR2: LNHDA, SQIVND (reference sequence). The CDR3 sequence is 13 residues long. Here the CDR3 DNA reads TGTGCCAGTAGTCCTCGGGTTGTCAATGAGCAGTTCTTC. Translated, it gives CASSPRVVNEQFF.

This rearrangement joins TRBV5-5 to TRBJ2-3, with 8 bases identical to TRBD2. Per the germline V gene, CDR1 is SGHKS and CDR2 is YYEKEE (reference sequence). After removal of 0 bases from V and 2 bases from J, the junction contained 11 bases not matched to a gene. This CDR3 comprises 18 residues. The CDR3 region is CASSLVGSGSATTDTQYF. In DNA form, the CDR3 reads TGTGCCAGCAGCTTGGTGGGCAGCGGGAGCGCAACCACAGATACGCAGTATTTT.

This clone has a single count. The chain carries TRBV30 and TRBJ2-1, with TRBD1 as a possible D gene (6 bases). Trimming removed 1 base from V and 6 bases from J, with 13 bases in between. The CDR3 contains 14 residues. The germline V gene encodes CDR1 GTSNPN and CDR2 SVGIG (reference sequence). The CDR3 is CAWSAGVKVNEQFF. In DNA, the CDR3 is TGTGCCTGGAGTGCAGGGGTAAAGGTCAATGAGCAGTTCTTC.

This clone was picked up one time. In the same sample, other DNA sequences code for this CDR3. The J gene is TRBJ2-3, the V gene TRBV18, with 7 bases aligning to TRBD1. CDR3 length equals 16 residues. CDR1 KGHSH and CDR2 LQKENI come from the germline V gene. V gave up 3 bases and J gave up 1 base; unmatched junction bases: 7. The CDR3 sequence is CASSPSVGGGTDTQYF. The CDR3 coding sequence is TGTGCCAGCTCACCCTCGGTAGGGGGCGGCACAGATACGCAGTATTTT.

The chain carries TRBV9 and TRBJ2-5; 7 bases are a match to TRBD2. The trim removed 2 bases at V and 5 bases at J, leaving 6 bases unmatched. CDR1 is SGDLS, CDR2 YYNGEE, per germline. This CDR3 spans 14 amino acids. In DNA form, the CDR3 reads TGTGCCAGCAGCGTCGGCGGGAGCTTGGAGACCCAGTACTTC. Translation: CASSVGGSLETQYF.

The chain combines TRBV10-3 with TRBJ2-7; 10 nucleotides line up with TRBD1. With V trimmed by 5 bases and J by 7 bases, 11 bases remained unmatched. Germline-derived CDR1 and CDR2 are ENHRY and SYGVKD. CDR3 size: 15 residues. Here the CDR3 DNA reads TGTGCCATCAGTAACGCCGGGACAGGGGAATCTGAGCAGTACGTC. Translating it yields CAISNAGTGESEQYV.

The gene calls are TRBV7-6 and TRBJ2-5; TRBD1 or TRBD2 may be the D gene (5 bases each). Germline CDR1 and CDR2: SGHVS and FNYEAQ. V dropped 5 bases and J dropped 5 bases, with 12 bases sitting between them. This CDR3 comprises 13 residues. This chain's CDR3 is CASSQDWGETQYF. In nucleotides, the CDR3 is TGTGCCAGCAGCCAAGATTGGGGGGAGACCCAGTACTTC.

The chain uses TRBV27 and TRBJ2-1; D is possibly TRBD2 (5 bases). The CDR3 has 11 amino acids. Trimming took 4 bases from V and 12 from J, leaving 10 bases between them. Germline CDR1 and CDR2: MNHEY and SMNVEV (reference sequence). Here the CDR3 reads CASSSGTGQFF. CDR3 nucleotide sequence: TGTGCCAGCAGTTCGGGAACTGGGCAGTTCTTC.

This clone was counted a single time. This chain links TRBV10-2 with TRBJ1-1; 11 bases are shared with TRBD1. V lost 4 bases to trimming and J lost 4 bases; unmatched junction nucleotides: 5. CDR3 length equals 15 residues. CDR1 WSHSY and CDR2 SAAADI come from the germline V gene. The CDR3 loop is CASSGTGGATTEAFF. The DNA for the CDR3 is TGCGCCAGCAGTGGGACAGGGGGCGCGACCACTGAAGCTTTCTTT.

The chain combines TRBV2 with TRBJ2-7; D is possibly TRBD1 or TRBD2 (7 bases each). Germline values: CDR1 SNHLY, CDR2 FYNNEI. This CDR3 contains 14 residues. Trimming removed 9 bases at V and 4 bases at J, with 19 bases between. This chain's CDR3 is CASSRQGGTYEQYV. Written as DNA, the CDR3 is TGTGCCAGTTCCCGACAGGGAGGGACGTACGAGCAGTACGTC.

The chain joins TRBV28 to TRBJ2-2, with 8 bases aligning to TRBD1. This CDR3 comprises 14 residues. V lost 5 bases and J lost 8; bases outside the gene matches: 7. Germline loops: CDR1 MDHEN, CDR2 SYDVKM. CDR3 residues: CASSKMDRAGELFF. The CDR3, as DNA: TGTGCCAGCAGTAAGATGGACAGGGCAGGGGAGCTGTTTTTT.

This chain joins TRBV10-2 and TRBJ2-1, with D perhaps matching TRBD1 (5 bases). V lost 1 base, J lost 6 bases, and 7 bases lay in between. The germline V gene has CDR1 WSHSY and CDR2 SAAADI. The CDR3 sequence is 13 residues long. In DNA form, the CDR3 reads TGCGCCAGCAGTGAGTTTAGGGGCAATGAGCAGTTCTTC. Its translation is CASSEFRGNEQFF.

The chain links TRBV7-2 to TRBJ2-3, with TRBD1 as a possible D gene (6 bases). Germline V gene lookup returns CDR1 SGHTA and CDR2 FQGNSA. V lost 5 bases to trimming and J lost 7 bases, with 16 bases between them. The CDR3 sequence is 14 residues long. CDR3 bases: TGTGCCAGCAGCCCAAATGGGGGCTCCCATACGCAGTATTTT. It is translated as CASSPNGGSHTQYF.

The rearrangement links TRBV18 to TRBJ2-7; D remains unclear. Per the germline V gene, CDR1 is KGHSH and CDR2 is LQKENI. V gave up 3 bases and J gave up 6 bases, with 12 bases separating them. CDR3 size: 13 residues. For the CDR3, the DNA is TGTGCCAGCTCACCCGTCACAACGGGCGAGCAGTACTTC. It specifies CASSPVTTGEQYF.

This clone occurred many times. This chain connects TRBV18 to TRBJ2-5; 10 nucleotides match TRBD1. From germline, CDR1 is KGHSH and CDR2 LQKENI. The junction had 6 bases not matched to a gene; V was cut back by 3 bases and J by 2 bases. This CDR3 has 16 amino acids. The CDR3 coding sequence is TGTGCCAGCTCACCGGTCGGGACAGGGGTACAAGAGACCCAGTACTTC. It encodes CASSPVGTGVQETQYF.

The V gene is TRBV28, the J gene TRBJ1-3; D possibly corresponds to TRBD1 (5 bases). CDR1 and CDR2 (germline): MDHEN, SYDVKM. The ends were cut back, 8 bases at V and 0 bases at J, with 11 bases in the middle. The CDR3 consists of 14 residues. The CDR3 DNA follows: TGTGCCAGCGCAGGGCCGAGCTCTGGAAACACCATATATTTT. Its translation: CASAGPSSGNTIYF.

The chain is built from TRBV2 and TRBJ2-4; D perhaps matches TRBD1 (6 bases). The V end was cut by 4 bases, the J end by 6 bases, with 13 bases between. The CDR3 spans 14 residues. CDR1 is SNHLY, CDR2 FYNNEI, per germline. The DNA for the CDR3 is TGTGCCAGCAGTGCAACAGGGAGTGGAAACATTCAGTACTTC. It is translated as CASSATGSGNIQYF.

Only a few counts were recorded for this clone. The rearrangement joins TRBV5-1 to TRBJ2-5, with 9 bases aligning to TRBD2. The CDR3 contains 14 residues. V lost 4 bases to trimming and J lost 2 bases; unmatched junction nucleotides: 3. CDR1 is SGHRS, CDR2 YFSETQ, per germline. In DNA, the CDR3 is TGCGCCAGCAGCCCCGCGGGGGGGCAAGAGACCCAGTACTTC. Translated: CASSPAGGQETQYF.

This clone has a handful of counts. This rearrangement joins TRBV5-1 to TRBJ2-2, with a tentative D call TRBD1 (6 bases). Germline V gives CDR1 SGHRS, CDR2 YFSETQ. Trimming shortened V by 7 bases and J by 2 bases, and 12 bases separated the two germline ends. The CDR3 contains 14 residues. The CDR3 coding sequence is TGCGCCAGCCGGAAACAGGGTAACACCGGGGAGCTGTTTTTT. Translated, it gives CASRKQGNTGELFF. The full variable domain, with the rest looked up from reference TRBV5-1 and TRBJ2-2, is KAGVTQTPRYLIKTRGQQVTLSCSPISGHRSVSWYQQTPGQGLQFLFEYFSETQRNKGNFPGRFSGRQFSNSRSEMNVSTLELGDSALYLCASRKQGNTGELFFGEGSRLTVL.